Reported below is one T cell receptor beta chain. The data derive from a study of blood T cell repertoires in COVID-19. About the study: T cells, B-cell-depleted T cells, or PBMCs supplied cDNA or gDNA.

In the authors' workflow: Estimation of nucleated cell counts was performed using reference gene primer amplification. Repertoires were generated with immunoSEQ multiplex PCR, while TCRdb's copy carries only in-frame clones and drops some. V, J and clone size reflect that table, while D and trimming were determined from the DNA. The sample lists 200,000 to 300,000 clones; 85% to 90% were seen once. The CDR3 extends over 15 amino acids. J gave up 7 bases and V 4 bases, and 8 bases lay outside the gene matches. The V gene's germline CDR1 is MNHEY and CDR2 SMNVEV (reference sequence). The chain is built from TRBV27 and TRBJ1-2; TRBD1 matches 11 bases. The sample was peripheral blood. This clonotype was obtained from a woman in her 40s with acute or convalescent COVID-19. In DNA, the CDR3 is TGTGCCAGCAGTTCGGGGACAGGGGGAAGGAGTGGCTACACCTTC. This encodes CASSSGTGGRSGYTF.